In this sample, the clone carrying this TCR beta chain turned up a few times. Its antigen remains unidentified. Repertoires were generated with immunoSEQ multiplex PCR, while TCRdb's copy carries only in-frame clones and drops some. The sample lists around 38,000 clones, 86% occurring once. This sample is drawn from a study of OX40 agonist ivuxolimab in advanced cancers. Overall study findings and caveats: Expansion of clones was among the lowest in partial responders at 0.1-3.0 mg/kg.

The receptor was derived from an adult with an advanced solid tumor such as melanoma, head and neck, liver or kidney cancer. This specimen was CD4+ or CD8+ T cells sorted from blood, taken in a trial of the OX40 agonist ivuxolimab.

The CDR3 region is CASSQPGQGLAGPYNEQFF. The CDR3 coding sequence is TGTGCCAGCAGCCAACCGGGACAGGGACTAGCGGGACCCTACAATGAGCAGTTCTTC. The chain carries TRBV5-8 and TRBJ2-1; 13 nucleotides match TRBD2. The CDR3 totals 19 residues. The germline gives CDR1 SGHTS, CDR2 YDEGEE. The V gene end was trimmed by 4 bases and the J gene end by 2 bases; junction bases not matched to a gene: 12.